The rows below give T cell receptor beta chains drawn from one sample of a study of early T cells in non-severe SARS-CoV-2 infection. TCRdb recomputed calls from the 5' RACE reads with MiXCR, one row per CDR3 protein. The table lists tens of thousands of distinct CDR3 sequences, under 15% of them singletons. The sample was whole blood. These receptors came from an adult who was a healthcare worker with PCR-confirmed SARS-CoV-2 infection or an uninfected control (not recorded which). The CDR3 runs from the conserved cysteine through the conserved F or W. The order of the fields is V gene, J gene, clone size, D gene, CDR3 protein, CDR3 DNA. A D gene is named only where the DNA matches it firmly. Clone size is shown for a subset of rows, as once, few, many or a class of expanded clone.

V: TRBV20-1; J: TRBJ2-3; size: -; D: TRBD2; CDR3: CSASKASGDTDTQYF; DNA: TGCAGTGCTAGTAAGGCTAGCGGGGACACAGATACGCAGTATTTT
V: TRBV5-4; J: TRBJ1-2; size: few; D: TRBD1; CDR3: CASSFWQGGNGYTF; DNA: TGTGCCAGCAGCTTTTGGCAGGGGGGCAATGGCTACACCTTC
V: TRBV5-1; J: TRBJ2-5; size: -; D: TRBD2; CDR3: CASSLTSGGSEETQYF; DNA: TGCGCCAGCAGCTTGACTAGCGGGGGGTCAGAAGAGACCCAGTACTTC
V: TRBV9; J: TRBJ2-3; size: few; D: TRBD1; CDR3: CASSTGTDPGIADTQYF; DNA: TGTGCCAGCAGCACGGGGACAGACCCAGGTATCGCAGATACGCAGTATTTT
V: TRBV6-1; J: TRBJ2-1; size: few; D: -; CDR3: CASSEAQGNEQFF; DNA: TGTGCCAGCAGTGAAGCGCAGGGCAATGAGCAGTTCTTC
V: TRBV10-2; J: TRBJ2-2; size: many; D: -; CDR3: CASSESVEAGELFF; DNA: TGCGCCAGCAGTGAGTCGGTAGAGGCCGGGGAGCTGTTTTTT
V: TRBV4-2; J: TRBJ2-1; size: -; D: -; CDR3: CASSHPPRGNEQFF; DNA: TGTGCCAGCAGCCATCCGCCAAGGGGCAATGAGCAGTTCTTC
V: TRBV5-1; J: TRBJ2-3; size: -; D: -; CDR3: CASTPGTGRDTQYF; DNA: TGCGCCAGCACCCCCGGGACGGGGAGGGATACGCAGTATTTT
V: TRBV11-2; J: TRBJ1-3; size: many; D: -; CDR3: CASSLVKGHLSSGNTIYF; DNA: TGTGCCAGCAGCTTGGTGAAGGGACACTTAAGCTCTGGAAACACCATATATTTT
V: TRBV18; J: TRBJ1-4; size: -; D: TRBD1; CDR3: CASSPNRGPNEKLFF; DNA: TGTGCCAGCTCACCTAACAGGGGACCTAATGAAAAACTGTTTTTT
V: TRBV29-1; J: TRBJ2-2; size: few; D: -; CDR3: CSVDGPGTGELFF; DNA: TGCAGCGTGGACGGCCCGGGCACCGGGGAGCTGTTTTTT
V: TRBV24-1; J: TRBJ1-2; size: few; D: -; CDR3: CATSDPGVGYGYTF; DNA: TGTGCCACCAGTGATCCAGGGGTCGGCTATGGCTACACCTTC
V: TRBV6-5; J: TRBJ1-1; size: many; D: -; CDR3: CASSWSALNTEAFF; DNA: TGTGCCAGCAGTTGGTCGGCGCTGAACACTGAAGCTTTCTTT
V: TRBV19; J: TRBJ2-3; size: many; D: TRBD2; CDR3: CASRPNRGRDTQYF; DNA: TGTGCCAGTCGCCCGAATCGCGGGAGAGATACGCAGTATTTT
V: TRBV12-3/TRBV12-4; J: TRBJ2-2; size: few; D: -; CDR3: CASSLIPTGELFF; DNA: TGTGCCAGCAGTTTGATTCCGACCGGGGAGCTGTTTTTT
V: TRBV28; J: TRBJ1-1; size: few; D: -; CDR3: CASSLWGVSEDNTEAFF; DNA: TGTGCCAGCAGTTTATGGGGGGTGAGCGAAGACAACACTGAAGCTTTCTTT
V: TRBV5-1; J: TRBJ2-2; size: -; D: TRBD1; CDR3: CASSSGTGRSWTGELFF; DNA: TGCGCCAGCAGCTCTGGGACAGGGAGAAGTTGGACCGGGGAGCTGTTTTTT
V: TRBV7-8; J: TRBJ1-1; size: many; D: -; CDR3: CASSQPVRRGKTEAFF; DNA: TGTGCCAGCAGCCAACCCGTCCGACGAGGGAAGACTGAAGCTTTCTTT
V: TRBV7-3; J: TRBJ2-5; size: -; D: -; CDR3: CASSYTGHRETQYF; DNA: TGTGCCAGCAGCTACACGGGACACCGGGAGACCCAGTACTTC
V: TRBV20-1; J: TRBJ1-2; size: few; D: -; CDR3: CSARELLLTGYYGYTF; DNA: TGCAGTGCTAGGGAACTTCTCCTGACAGGCTACTATGGCTACACCTTC
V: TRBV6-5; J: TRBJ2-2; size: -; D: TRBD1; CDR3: CASGTGGNTGELFF; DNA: TGTGCCAGCGGGACAGGGGGAAACACCGGGGAGCTGTTTTTT
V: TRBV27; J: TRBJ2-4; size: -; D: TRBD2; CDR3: CASQKGGTRNIQYF; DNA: TGTGCCAGCCAAAAGGGAGGGACCCGGAACATTCAGTACTTC
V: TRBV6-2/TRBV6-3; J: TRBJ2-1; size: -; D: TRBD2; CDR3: CASSYGPGGLNEQFF; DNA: TGTGCCAGCAGTTACGGCCCGGGGGGGCTCAATGAGCAGTTCTTC
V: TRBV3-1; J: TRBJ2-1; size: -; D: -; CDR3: CASSPGPGHEQFF; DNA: TGTGCCAGCAGCCCAGGACCAGGACATGAGCAGTTCTTC
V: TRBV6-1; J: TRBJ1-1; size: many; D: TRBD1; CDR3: CASSEYGQGEYTEAFF; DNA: TGTGCCAGCAGTGAGTACGGTCAGGGGGAATACACTGAAGCTTTCTTT
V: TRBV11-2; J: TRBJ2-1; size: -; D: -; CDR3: CASSLRDRDNEQFF; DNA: TGTGCCAGCAGCCTCCGGGACCGAGACAATGAGCAGTTCTTC
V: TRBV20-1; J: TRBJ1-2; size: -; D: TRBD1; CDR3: CSARFRGTGVRYGYTF; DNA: TGCAGTGCTAGATTTCGAGGGACAGGGGTCCGTTATGGCTACACCTTC
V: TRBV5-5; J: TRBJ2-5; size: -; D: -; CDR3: CASSFMPSNQETQYF; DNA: TGTGCCAGCAGCTTTATGCCGAGCAACCAAGAGACCCAGTACTTC
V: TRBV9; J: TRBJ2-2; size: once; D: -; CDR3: CASSVGGSEHTGELFF; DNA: TGTGCCAGCAGCGTAGGGGGGTCAGAGCACACCGGGGAGCTGTTTTTT
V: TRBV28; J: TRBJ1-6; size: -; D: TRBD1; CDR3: CASSSGGQGLPLHF; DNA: TGTGCCAGCAGTTCGGGGGGACAGGGGTTACCCCTCCACTTT
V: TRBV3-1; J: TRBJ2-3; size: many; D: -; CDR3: CASRGAGTDTQYF; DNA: TGTGCCAGCAGGGGGGCGGGCACAGATACGCAGTATTTT